Listed below are T cell receptor beta chains from one sample, sequenced in a study of tumor and adjacent non-tumor tissue in lung cancer. TCRdb independently ran MiXCR on the multiplex PCR reads; one entry per CDR3 protein. The sample lists some 71,000 distinct CDR3 sequences, over 60% seen once, with about a tenth in the top ten. The sequencing input was lung tumor tissue. Every receptor here comes from a middle-aged woman with non-small cell lung cancer. The CDR3 runs from the conserved cysteine through the conserved F or W. D genes are given only for firm matches. The size entry is marked missing in some rows and otherwise reads once, few, many or a size class.

V gene	D gene	clone size	J gene	CDR3 protein	CDR3 DNA
TRBV5-4	TRBD1	once	TRBJ2-2	CGSNLGQANTGEPFF	TGTGGCAGCAACTTGGGACAGGCGAACACCGGGGAGCCGTTTTTT
TRBV29-1	NA	once	TRBJ2-4	CSVGGLTGSKHIQYF	TGTAGCGTTGGGGGACTGACAGGGAGTAAGCACATTCAGTACTTC
TRBV12-3/TRBV12-4	TRBD1	NA	TRBJ1-1	CASSLTGGTSEAFF	TGTGCCAGTAGCCTGACAGGGGGCACGTCTGAAGCTTTCTTT
TRBV6-1	NA	NA	TRBJ1-2	CVSSEERRGYGYTF	TGTGTCAGCAGTGAAGAGCGCAGGGGCTATGGTTACACCTTC
TRBV11-2	TRBD2	NA	TRBJ2-5	CVSSSPGGGIKETQYF	TGTGTCAGCAGCTCCCCGGGCGGGGGGATAAAAGAGACCCAGTACTTC
TRBV20-1	TRBD1	once	TRBJ2-7	CTARTWTGAYKQYF	TGCACTGCTAGGACTTGGACAGGAGCCTACAAGCAGTACTTC
TRBV5-1	NA	NA	TRBJ2-4	CASSLDRRDGSKNIQYF	TGCGCCAGCAGCTTGGACAGGCGTGACGGATCCAAAAACATTCAGTACTTC
TRBV10-2	NA	NA	TRBJ2-5	CARRSGVRHGGPETQYF	TGCGCCAGGAGGTCTGGGGTTCGACACGGGGGGCCAGAGACCCAGTACTTC
TRBV6-6	TRBD1	medium-sized	TRBJ1-1	CASRTGKSQAFF	TGTGCCAGTAGGACAGGGAAATCCCAAGCTTTCTTT
TRBV6-5	TRBD2	many	TRBJ2-3	CASSKLAGATDTQYF	TGTGCCAGCAGTAAACTAGCGGGGGCCACAGATACGCAGTATTTT
TRBV4-2	TRBD2	many	TRBJ2-3	CASSQGLAGGPDTQYF	TGTGCCAGCAGCCAGGGACTAGCGGGGGGGCCAGATACGCAGTATTTT
TRBV6-1	NA	NA	TRBJ2-7	CASTEWGPEQYF	TGTGCCAGCACTGAATGGGGACCGGAGCAATACTTC
TRBV7-9	TRBD1	once	TRBJ1-1	CATSFARPGGLNTETFF	TGTGCCACCAGCTTCGCCAGACCAGGGGGGCTCAATACTGAAACTTTCTTT
TRBV18	NA	NA	TRBJ2-5	CASPPGETQYF	TGTGCCAGCCCACCCGGGGAGACCCAGTACTTC
TRBV14	NA	NA	TRBJ2-1	CASSQGGQRGSSYNEQFF	TGTGCTAGCAGCCAGGGAGGACAGAGGGGGAGCTCCTACAATGAGCAGTTCTTC
TRBV11-2	TRBD2	NA	TRBJ2-2	CASRFLGSGRANTGKLFF	TGTGCCAGCAGATTTCTGGGTAGCGGGAGAGCCAACACAGGGAAGCTGTTTTTT
TRBV6-1	NA	NA	TRBJ1-1	CARSEGLAGIGGAFF	TGTGCCAGGAGTGAAGGCCTGGCGGGCATCGGAGGGGCTTTCTTT
TRBV6-8	NA	NA	TRBJ2-7	CVSSHGGGYVYGQYF	TGTGTCAGCAGCCACGGCGGGGGCTATGTTTACGGGCAGTACTTC
TRBV6-5	NA	NA	TRBJ2-7	CASSYAPISSYEQYF	TGTGCTAGCAGTTACGCCCCCATAAGTTCCTACGAGCAATACTTC
TRBV11-2	NA	NA	TRBJ2-5	CTSSLVGRRARETQYF	TGTACCAGCAGCTTAGTTGGGCGGAGGGCACGAGAGACCCAGTACTTC
TRBV11-2	TRBD1	medium-sized	TRBJ2-5	CASSDSRSTGTAQETQYF	TGTGCCAGCAGCGATAGCAGATCCACCGGGACAGCTCAAGAGACCCAGTACTTC
TRBV28	NA	once	TRBJ2-7	CASRGLRYFLSTYEQYF	TGTGCCAGTAGGGGCCTTCGATACTTTCTATCTACCTACGAGCAGTACTTC
TRBV4-1	NA	NA	TRBJ1-1	CAGFHGTEAFF	TGCGCCGGCTTCCATGGCACTGAAGCTTTCTTT
TRBV28	NA	NA	TRBJ2-2	CASSRTGVTGELFF	TGTGCCAGCAGCCGCACGGGGGTTACCGGGGAGCTGTTTTTT
TRBV11-1	TRBD1	NA	TRBJ2-7	CTSSPGQGYYKQYF	TGTACCAGCAGCCCAGGACAGGGGTACTACAAGCAGTATTTC
TRBV7-9	NA	NA	TRBJ1-5	CTSSGSNQPQHF	TGTACCAGCAGCGGAAGCAATCAGCCCCAGCATTTT
TRBV12-5	NA	NA	TRBJ2-3	CAGGFLQPGTYTQYF	TGTGCTGGTGGTTTCCTTCAGCCGGGCACATATACGCAGTATTTT
TRBV12-3/TRBV12-4	NA	NA	TRBJ2-3	CASGRVNTDTQYF	TGTGCCAGCGGAAGGGTTAACACAGATACGCAGTATTTT
TRBV11-2	NA	NA	TRBJ2-5	CASSDSRSTGTTQETQYF	TGTGCTAGCAGCGATAGTAGATCCACCGGGACAACTCAAGAGACCCAGTATTTC
TRBV6-2/TRBV6-3	NA	NA	TRBJ2-4	CASREQGRDIQHF	TGTGCCAGCAGGGAACAGGGAAGGGACATTCAACACTTC
TRBV12-3/TRBV12-4	NA	many	TRBJ2-7	CASSFGDLYEQYF	TGTGCCAGCAGTTTTGGGGATCTCTACGAGCAGTACTTC
TRBV4-2	NA	NA	TRBJ2-4	CASSPSWTDSGAKNIHYF	TGTGCTAGCAGCCCATCATGGACAGATAGTGGAGCCAAAAACATTCATTACTTC
TRBV6-5	NA	NA	TRBJ2-7	CASTTNRDMIPYEQYF	TGTGCCAGCACTACAAACCGGGACATGATCCCCTACGAGCAGTACTTC
TRBV5-1	NA	NA	TRBJ1-4	CASSSSGQNNEKPFF	TGCGCCAGCAGCAGTTCCGGACAGAATAATGAAAAACCGTTTTTT
TRBV20-1	NA	NA	TRBJ1-1	CSTSFHARTLPDEAFF	TGCAGTACTAGTTTCCACGCCAGGACACTTCCAGATGAAGCTTTCTTT
TRBV20-1	TRBD2	NA	TRBJ2-1	CSARTSGSPYNEQFF	TGTAGTGCTAGAACTAGCGGCTCTCCCTACAATGAGCAGTTCTTC
TRBV6-1	NA	NA	TRBJ2-3	CTSRMYTDTQYF	TGTACCAGTAGGATGTACACAGATACGCAGTATTTT
TRBV5-5	NA	NA	TRBJ1-6	CAISFSGDNSPHHF	TGTGCCATCAGTTTTTCAGGTGATAATTCACCCCACCACTTT
TRBV11-2	NA	NA	TRBJ1-1	CASSSRHGHAEAFF	TGTGCTAGTAGCTCGCGGCACGGGCACGCTGAAGCTTTCTTT
TRBV6-6	NA	NA	TRBJ2-7	CASSSRGGVISYEHYF	TGTGCGAGCAGTTCCCGAGGAGGGGTTATCAGCTACGAGCACTACTTC
TRBV11-2	NA	NA	TRBJ2-1	CASSSFLGEATYNELFF	TGTGCCAGCAGCTCTTTCCTGGGAGAGGCTACATACAATGAGCTGTTCTTC
TRBV29-1	TRBD1	once	TRBJ2-1	CSANRQGSHNEQFF	TGCAGCGCTAACAGACAGGGCTCCCACAATGAGCAGTTCTTC
TRBV6-5	NA	NA	TRBJ2-2	CVSNYRTPGELFF	TGTGTCAGCAACTATAGGACACCAGGGGAACTGTTTTTT